Following are 9 T cell receptor beta chains from one sample sequenced in a study of cytomegalovirus exposure and HLA in healthy donors. The PCR had 60 Vbeta and 13 Jbeta primers. The data were produced by immunoSEQ multiplex PCR, yet TCRdb's version contains in-frame clones alone and is incomplete. The data show 130,000 to 150,000 clones, 80% to 85% seen once. Sequenced input: PBMCs. Receptor source: a woman in her 30s in good health and CMV-seronegative.

V is TRBV18 and J is TRBJ2-5; D is perhaps TRBD2 (6 bases). Looked up from germline, CDR1 is KGHSH and CDR2 is LQKENI. With 3 bases removed from V and 4 bases from J, the gap between germline ends came to 18 bases. This CDR3 is 16 amino acids long. CDR3 protein: CASSPAGVGRGETQYF. The CDR3, as DNA: TGTGCCAGCTCACCGGCCGGGGTAGGGCGGGGAGAGACCCAGTACTTC.

This chain links TRBV19 with TRBJ2-7, with a possible D match to TRBD2 (6 bases). Germline CDR1 and CDR2: LNHDA and SQIVND (reference sequence). CDR3 length: 11 residues. Trimming took off 7 bases at V and 6 bases at J, with 10 bases between the two ends. Here the CDR3 DNA reads TGTGCCAGTACCACCGGGGGCGAGCAGTACTTC. It encodes CASTTGGEQYF.

CDR3 sequence reads: CASSLVGLAGANEQFF. The CDR3 DNA reads TGCGCCAGCAGCTTGGTGGGGCTAGCGGGAGCCAATGAGCAGTTCTTC. This chain connects TRBV5-1 to TRBJ2-1, with 10 bases that match TRBD2. Trimming at V came to 0 bases and at J to 6 bases, leaving 6 bases not matched to a gene. The CDR3 is 16 amino acids. CDR1 SGHRS and CDR2 YFSETQ come from the germline V gene.

With regard to this clone: At one boundary the junction diverges from the germline segment, which might be a read error. The rearrangement joins TRBV5-1 to TRBJ1-2; tentative D call: TRBD1 (5 bases). The CDR3 length is 16 residues. Germline values: CDR1 SGHRS, CDR2 YFSETQ. This chain's CDR3 is CANSLAGEAAVYGYTF. The CDR3, as DNA: TGCGCCAACAGCTTGGCGGGGGAGGCCGCCGTCTATGGCTACACCTTC.

This chain uses TRBV5-6 with TRBJ2-7; D is perhaps TRBD1 (6 bases). Germline CDR1 is SGHDT and CDR2 is YYEEEE. The CDR3 consists of 12 residues. V was clipped by 4 bases and J by 4 bases, with 9 bases between them. DNA for the CDR3: TGTGCCAGCAGCGTGGACAGATACGAGCAGTACTTC. It codes for CASSVDRYEQYF.

CDR3 loop: CASSLGGGASAYGYTF. The CDR3 region has the DNA TGTGCCAGCAGCTTAGGGGGAGGGGCCTCGGCGTATGGCTACACCTTC. This chain uses TRBV7-2 with TRBJ1-2, with D possibly TRBD1 on 5 matching bases. Trimming took 1 base from V and 5 from J, leaving 17 bases between them. The germline V gene encodes CDR1 SGHTA and CDR2 FQGNSA. This CDR3 is 16 amino acids long.

This chain connects TRBV19 to TRBJ2-3; 8 nucleotides line up with TRBD1. Germline lookup yields CDR1 LNHDA and CDR2 SQIVND (reference sequence). The CDR3 extends over 17 amino acids. V trimming: 6 bases; J trimming: 6 bases; junction bases outside the gene matches: 17. The CDR3 is CASSASDRGISGDTQYF. The CDR3 DNA reads as TGTGCCAGTAGCGCCTCTGACAGGGGTATATCGGGGGATACGCAGTATTTT.

This chain connects TRBV11-2 to TRBJ2-1, with 11 bases lining up with TRBD2. The V gene's germline CDR1 is SGHAT and CDR2 FQNNGV. V trimming: 1 base; J trimming: 6 bases; junction bases outside the gene matches: 5. The CDR3 covers 16 residues. The CDR3 coding sequence is TGTGCCAGCAGCTTAGGACTAGCGGGAAGAGGCAATGAGCAGTTCTTC. It codes for CASSLGLAGRGNEQFF.

The chain is built from TRBV9 and TRBJ2-5, with no clear D. V was clipped by 0 bases and J by 5 bases, with 11 bases between them. From germline, CDR1 is SGDLS and CDR2 YYNGEE. The CDR3 covers 14 residues. In DNA, the CDR3 is TGTGCCAGCAGCGTAGAACCCGAGGAGGAGACCCAGTACTTC. Translation: CASSVEPEEETQYF.